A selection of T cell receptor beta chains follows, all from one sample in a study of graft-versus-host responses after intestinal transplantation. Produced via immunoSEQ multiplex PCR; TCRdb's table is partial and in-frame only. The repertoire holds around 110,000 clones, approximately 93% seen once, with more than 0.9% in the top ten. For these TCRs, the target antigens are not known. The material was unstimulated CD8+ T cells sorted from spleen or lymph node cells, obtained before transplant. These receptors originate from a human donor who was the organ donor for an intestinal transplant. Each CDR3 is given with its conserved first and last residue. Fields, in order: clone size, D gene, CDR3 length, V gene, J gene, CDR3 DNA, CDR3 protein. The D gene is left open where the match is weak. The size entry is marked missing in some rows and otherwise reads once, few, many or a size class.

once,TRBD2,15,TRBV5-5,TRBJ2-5,TGTGCCAGCAGCTTGCTGAGCGGGAGCGGAGAGACCCAGTACTTC,CASSLLSGSGETQYF
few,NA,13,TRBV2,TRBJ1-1,TGTGCCAGCACGGAGGTATGGAACACTGAAGCTTTCTTT,CASTEVWNTEAFF
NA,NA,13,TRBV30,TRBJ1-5,TGTGCCTGGGGCAGGGCAGGGGATCAGCCCCAGCATTTT,CAWGRAGDQPQHF
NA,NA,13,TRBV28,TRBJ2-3,TGTGCCAGCAGTTACAGGCTCGGAGATACGCAGTATTTT,CASSYRLGDTQYF
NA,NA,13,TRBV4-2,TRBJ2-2,TGTGCCAGCAGCCAAGGGGGGGACTCAGAGCTGTTTTTT,CASSQGGDSELFF
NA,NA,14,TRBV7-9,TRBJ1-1,TGTGCCAGCAGCTTAGGCGAGGGGAACACTGAAGCTTTCTTT,CASSLGEGNTEAFF
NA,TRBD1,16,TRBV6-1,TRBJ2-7,TGTGCCAGCAGTGAACCGGGGCGACAGGGGGCCTACGAGCAGTACTTC,CASSEPGRQGAYEQYF
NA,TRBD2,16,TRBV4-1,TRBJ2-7,TGCGCCAGCAGCCACCGGGGACTAGCTATCACCTACGAGCAGTACTTC,CASSHRGLAITYEQYF
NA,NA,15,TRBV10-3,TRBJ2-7,TGTGCCATCAGTGAGAAGGATAGGGGGGCCTACGAGCAGTACTTC,CAISEKDRGAYEQYF
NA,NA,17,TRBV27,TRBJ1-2,TGTGCCAGCAGTTTGTTCACAGGGAACCGGGCTAACTATGGCTACACCTTC,CASSLFTGNRANYGYTF
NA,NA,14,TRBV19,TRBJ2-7,TGTGCCAGTAGTGCGGGGATTAGGTCCTACGAGCAGTACTTC,CASSAGIRSYEQYF
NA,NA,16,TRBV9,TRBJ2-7,TGTGCCAGCAGCCCTAGTAGCCTCCCCCAGGGCTACGAGCAGTACTTC,CASSPSSLPQGYEQYF
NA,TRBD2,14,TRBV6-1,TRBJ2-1,TGTGCCAGCAGGACTAGCGGAGGCTACAATGAGCAGTTCTTC,CASRTSGGYNEQFF
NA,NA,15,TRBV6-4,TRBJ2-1,TGTGCCAGCAGCGACGACAAGGCCCCCTACAATGAGCAGTTCTTC,CASSDDKAPYNEQFF
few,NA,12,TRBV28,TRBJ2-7,TGTGCCAGCAGTTTTCGGTCCTACGAGCAGTACTTC,CASSFRSYEQYF
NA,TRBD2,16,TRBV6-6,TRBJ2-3,TGTGCCAGCAGTACCCGGACTAGCGGGAGCTCCGATACGCAGTATTTT,CASSTRTSGSSDTQYF
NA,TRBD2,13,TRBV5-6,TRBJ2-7,TGTGCCAGCAGCTTGGTTGGGGGGGACGAGCAGTACTTC,CASSLVGGDEQYF
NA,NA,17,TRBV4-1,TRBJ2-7,TGCGCCAGCAGCCAAGATAGATCCCTAGCGCCGACCTACGAGCAGTACTTC,CASSQDRSLAPTYEQYF
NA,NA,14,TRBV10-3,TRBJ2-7,TGTGCCATCAGTGTGGCAGGGGCGAACTACGAGCAGTACTTC,CAISVAGANYEQYF
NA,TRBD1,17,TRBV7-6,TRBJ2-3,TGTGCCAGCAGCCCCCGGTGGACAGGCCCTAGCACAGATACGCAGTATTTT,CASSPRWTGPSTDTQYF
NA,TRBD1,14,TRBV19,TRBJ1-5,TGTGCCAGTCACCCCGGGACAGGGGGCGCAACCCAGCATTTT,CASHPGTGGATQHF
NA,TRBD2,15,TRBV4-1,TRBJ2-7,TGCGCCAGCAGCCAAGGCCTAGCGGGAGACTACGAGCAGTACTTC,CASSQGLAGDYEQYF
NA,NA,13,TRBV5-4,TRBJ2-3,TGTGCCAGCAGCTTGGGTGTTCCAGATACGCAGTATTTT,CASSLGVPDTQYF
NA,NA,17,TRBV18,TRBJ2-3,TGTGCCAGCTCACCAGGGTCAAGGGTGCCGGGGACAGATACGCAGTATTTT,CASSPGSRVPGTDTQYF
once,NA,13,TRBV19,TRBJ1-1,TGTGCCCCTCAAGGGACGGGGAATTATGGAGCTTTCTTT,CAPQGTGNYGAFF
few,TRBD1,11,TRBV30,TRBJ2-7,TGTGCCTGGGGGGACAGCTACGAGCAGTACTTC,CAWGDSYEQYF
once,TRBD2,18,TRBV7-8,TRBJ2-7,TGTGCCAGCAGCTTAGTAGTTTGGTTAGCGGGGGCTCCCTACGAGCAGTACTTC,CASSLVVWLAGAPYEQYF
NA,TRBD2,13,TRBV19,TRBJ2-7,TGTGCCAGTAGTCTAGCGGGAGGGCCCGAGCAGTACTTC,CASSLAGGPEQYF
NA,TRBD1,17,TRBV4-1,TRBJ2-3,TGCGCCAGCAGCCAGTCCTGGCGGGACAGGGGAACAGATACGCAGTATTTT,CASSQSWRDRGTDTQYF
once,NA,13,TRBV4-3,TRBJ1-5,TGCGCCAGCAGCCAAGTCGAGGGGCAGCCCCAGCATTTT,CASSQVEGQPQHF
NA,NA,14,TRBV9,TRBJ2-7,TGTGCCAGCAGCGTATACGACGGCCCCTACGAGCAGTACTTC,CASSVYDGPYEQYF
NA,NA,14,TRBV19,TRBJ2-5,TGTGCCAGTAGTTCTCCCTCTAGAGAGGAGACCCAGTACTTC,CASSSPSREETQYF
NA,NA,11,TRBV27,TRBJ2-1,TGTGCCAGCGGGTTGTACAATGAGCAGTTCTTC,CASGLYNEQFF
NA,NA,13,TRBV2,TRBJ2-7,TGTGCCAGCAGTGAGACAGCCAGCTACGAGCAGTACTTC,CASSETASYEQYF
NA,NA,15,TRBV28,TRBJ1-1,TGTGCCAGCAGTCTGGGCCCCCTGGGGAACACTGAAGCTTTCTTT,CASSLGPLGNTEAFF
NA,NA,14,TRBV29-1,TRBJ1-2,TGCAGCGTGGACTCAGGTTCGGCCTACTATGGCTACACCTTC,CSVDSGSAYYGYTF
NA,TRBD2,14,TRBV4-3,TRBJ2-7,TGCGCCAGCAGCCAAGATCGGGGGGGGAACGAGCAGTACTTC,CASSQDRGGNEQYF
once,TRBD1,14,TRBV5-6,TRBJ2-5,TGTGCCAGCAGCTTCGGACAGGGCTGGGAGACCCAGTACTTC,CASSFGQGWETQYF
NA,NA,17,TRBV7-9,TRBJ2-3,TGTGCCAGCAGCTTCCCTGGATCCTATCAGGGCAGAGATACGCAGTATTTT,CASSFPGSYQGRDTQYF
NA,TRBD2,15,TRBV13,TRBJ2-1,TGTGCCAGCAGCCCGGGACTAGCGCTTTACAATGAGCAGTTCTTC,CASSPGLALYNEQFF
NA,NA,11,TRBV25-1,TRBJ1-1,TGTGCCAGCAGGGAGGGCACTGAAGCTTTCTTT,CASREGTEAFF